This T cell receptor beta chain came from a study of cytomegalovirus exposure and HLA in healthy donors. For the study at large: Unique TCRs from HLA-typed donors, 70 million to 100 million of them, were held in an early data release.

Points from the study as a whole: Most CMV-associated TCR beta chains were later found to appear HLA-restricted. Earlier analysis found most TCR beta V segments productive about 90% or about 30% of the time. Cytomegalovirus association was assigned to around 150 TCR beta chains.

PCR amplification relied on 60 Vbeta primers (plus 13 Jbeta primers). This table comes from immunoSEQ multiplex PCR, and its TCRdb copy is limited to in-frame clones, with some not included. The table shows 100,000 to 150,000 clones, with 17% occurring only once. As regards this clone: Its specificity is unknown.

This CDR3 has 17 amino acids. J was trimmed by 1 base and V by 0 bases; bases with no gene match: 7. Germline loops: CDR1 SGHVS, CDR2 FNYEAQ. The sequenced material came from PBMCs. V gene TRBV7-6 combines with J gene TRBJ2-5; 8 bases line up with TRBD2. This TCR derives from a female donor in good health and CMV-seropositive. CDR3 residues: CASSLAGSSGFQETQYF. The CDR3 nucleotides read TGTGCCAGCAGCTTAGCAGGGTCTAGCGGGTTCCAAGAGACCCAGTACTTC.